The clone carrying this TCR beta chain occurred a few times. Its antigen remains unknown. The use of a sample-barcoded 5' primer and a J-beta primer mix characterized a second PCR of roughly 7 to 11 cycles. TCRdb independently ran MiXCR on the 5' RACE reads; one entry per CDR3 protein. Among some 710,000 distinct CDR3 sequences listed, around 45% were seen once. The sample is drawn from a study of blood T cells in healthy people across ages. Study-wide findings and caveats: PBMCs went unsorted, and a conclusive naive versus antigen-experienced comparison was therefore prevented. TCR beta diversity, measured per million T cells, fell in a roughly linear way with age. Investigators viewed diversity estimates from one million T cells as underestimates, the study reported. Diversity of TCR beta correlated strongly with naive T cell percentage.

The germline V and J ends were trimmed by 3 bases and 4 bases, with 17 bases remaining between them. The CDR3 loop spans 16 amino acids. This TCR derives from an older man in good health. Input material: blood. The chain recombines TRBV12-3 or TRBV12-4 with TRBJ2-3; either TRBD1 or TRBD2 may fit D (5 bases each). CDR3 sequence (DNA): TGTGCCAGCAGTTTCCTGGGGGAAGGCGTGGCAGATACGCAGTATTTT. This gives the protein CASSFLGEGVADTQYF.